This T cell receptor beta chain comes out of a study of OX40 agonist ivuxolimab in advanced cancers. This clone has more than one count but fewer than ten. Libraries were prepared by immunoSEQ multiplex PCR; TCRdb keeps only in-frame clonotypes and omits some of them. Of 15,000 or so clones listed, around four fifths are singletons. V gave up 0 bases and J gave up 0 bases, with 4 bases separating them. Germline CDR1 is SGHRS and CDR2 is YFSETQ. The CDR3 totals 14 residues. The sample was CD4+ or CD8+ T cells sorted from blood, taken in a trial of the OX40 agonist ivuxolimab. The origin of this receptor is an adult with an advanced solid tumor such as melanoma, head and neck, liver or kidney cancer. This chain joins TRBV5-1 and TRBJ1-3; D call uncertain. CDR3 sequence reads: CASSLDLSGNTIYF. CDR3 coding DNA: TGCGCCAGCAGCTTGGATCTCTCTGGAAACACCATATATTTT.